This note documents a single TCR beta chain sequence. The sample holds other DNA sequences that translate to the same CDR3. This record comes from a study of cytotoxic CD8 clonotypes in ibrutinib-treated CLL. Roughly 2 micrograms of genomic DNA from cryopreserved PBMCs went into TCR beta libraries. V dropped 4 bases and J dropped 3 bases, with 11 bases sitting between them. This CDR3 region has 13 residues. Germline V gives CDR1 SGHRS, CDR2 YFSETQ. Sequencing used immunoSEQ multiplex PCR; TCRdb keeps in-frame clones, though not all of them. The sample carries some 200,000 clones, over 60% recorded once.

The receptor was isolated from a human donor with chronic lymphocytic leukemia. The starting material was PBMCs, obtained after 24 months of ibrutinib treatment. V gene TRBV5-1 combines with J gene TRBJ2-7; D may match TRBD1 or TRBD2 (5 bases each). The CDR3 sequence is CASSRRDGYEQYF. The CDR3 nucleotides are TGCGCCAGCAGCCGCCGGGACGGCTACGAGCAGTACTTC.